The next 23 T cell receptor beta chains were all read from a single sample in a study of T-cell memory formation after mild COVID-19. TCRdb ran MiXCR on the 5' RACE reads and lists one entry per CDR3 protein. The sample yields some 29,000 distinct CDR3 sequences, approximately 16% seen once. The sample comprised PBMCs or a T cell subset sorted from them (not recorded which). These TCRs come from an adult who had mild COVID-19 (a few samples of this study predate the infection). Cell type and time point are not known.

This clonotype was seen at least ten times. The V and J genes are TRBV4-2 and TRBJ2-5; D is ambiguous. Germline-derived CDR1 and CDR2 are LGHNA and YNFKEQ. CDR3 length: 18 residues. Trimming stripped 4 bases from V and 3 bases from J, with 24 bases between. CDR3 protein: CASSPRGTATRSKETQYF. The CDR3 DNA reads TGTGCCAGCAGCCCCCGAGGAACAGCGACCCGGAGTAAAGAGACCCAGTACTTC.

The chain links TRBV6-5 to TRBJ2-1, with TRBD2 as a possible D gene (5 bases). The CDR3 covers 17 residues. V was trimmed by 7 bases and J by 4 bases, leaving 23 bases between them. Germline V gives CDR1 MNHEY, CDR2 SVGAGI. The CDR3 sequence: CASTPPPVWERYNEQFF. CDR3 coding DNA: TGTGCCAGCACCCCACCCCCGGTGTGGGAGAGATACAATGAGCAGTTCTTC.

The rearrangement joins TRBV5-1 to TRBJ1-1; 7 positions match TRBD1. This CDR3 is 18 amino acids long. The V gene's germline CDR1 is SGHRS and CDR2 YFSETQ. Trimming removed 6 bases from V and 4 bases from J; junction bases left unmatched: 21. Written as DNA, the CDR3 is TGCGCCAGCACGCCACTCGACAGGGCCACCATTGGGGGCACTGAAGCTTTCTTT. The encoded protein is CASTPLDRATIGGTEAFF.

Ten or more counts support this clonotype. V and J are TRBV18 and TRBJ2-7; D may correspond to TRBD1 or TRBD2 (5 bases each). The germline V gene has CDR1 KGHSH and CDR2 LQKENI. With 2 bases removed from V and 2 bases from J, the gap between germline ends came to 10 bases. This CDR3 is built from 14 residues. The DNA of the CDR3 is TGTGCCAGCTCACCAAGCCGGGGACCCTACGAGCAGTACTTC. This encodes CASSPSRGPYEQYF.

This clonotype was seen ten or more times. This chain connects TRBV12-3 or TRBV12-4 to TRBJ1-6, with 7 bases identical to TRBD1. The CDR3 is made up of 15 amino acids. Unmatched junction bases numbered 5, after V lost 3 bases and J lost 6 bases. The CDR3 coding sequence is TGTGCCAGCAGTTTTAGGGGGCGCGGTAATTCACCCCTCCACTTT. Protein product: CASSFRGRGNSPLHF.

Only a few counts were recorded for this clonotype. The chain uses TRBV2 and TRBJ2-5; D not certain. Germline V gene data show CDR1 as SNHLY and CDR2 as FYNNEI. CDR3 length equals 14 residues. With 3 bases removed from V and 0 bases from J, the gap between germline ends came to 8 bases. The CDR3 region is CASSDRFYQETQYF. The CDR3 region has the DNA TGTGCCAGCAGTGATAGGTTCTACCAAGAGACCCAGTACTTC.

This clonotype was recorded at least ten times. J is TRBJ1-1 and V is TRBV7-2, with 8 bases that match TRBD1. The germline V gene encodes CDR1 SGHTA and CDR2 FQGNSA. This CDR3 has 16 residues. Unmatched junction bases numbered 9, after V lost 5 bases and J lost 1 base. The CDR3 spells CASSLWTGFENTEAFF. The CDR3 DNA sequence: TGTGCCAGCAGCCTATGGACAGGGTTCGAGAACACTGAAGCTTTCTTT.

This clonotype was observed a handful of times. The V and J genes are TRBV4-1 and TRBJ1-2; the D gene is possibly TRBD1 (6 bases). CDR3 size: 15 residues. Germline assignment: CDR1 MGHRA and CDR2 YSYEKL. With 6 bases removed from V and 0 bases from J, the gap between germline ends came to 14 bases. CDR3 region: CASSFTDSSNYGYTF. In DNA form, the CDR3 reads TGCGCCAGCAGTTTCACGGACAGCTCTAACTATGGCTACACCTTC.

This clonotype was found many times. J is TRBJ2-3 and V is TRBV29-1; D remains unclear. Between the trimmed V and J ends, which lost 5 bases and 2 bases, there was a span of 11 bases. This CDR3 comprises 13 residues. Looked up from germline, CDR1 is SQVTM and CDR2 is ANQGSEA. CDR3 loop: CSVRAPSTDTQYF. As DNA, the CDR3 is TGCAGCGTTCGAGCGCCTTCCACAGATACGCAGTATTTT.

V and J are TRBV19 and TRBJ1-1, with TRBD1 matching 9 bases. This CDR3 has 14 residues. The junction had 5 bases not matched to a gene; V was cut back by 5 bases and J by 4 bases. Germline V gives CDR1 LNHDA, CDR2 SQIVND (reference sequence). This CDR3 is CASSSRQGGTEAFF. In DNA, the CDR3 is TGTGCCAGTAGTTCCCGACAGGGGGGCACTGAAGCTTTCTTT.

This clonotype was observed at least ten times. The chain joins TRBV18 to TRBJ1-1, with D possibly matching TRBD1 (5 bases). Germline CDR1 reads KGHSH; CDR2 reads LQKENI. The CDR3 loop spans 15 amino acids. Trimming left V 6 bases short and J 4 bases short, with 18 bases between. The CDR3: CASSPAGSKGTEAFF. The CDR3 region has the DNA TGTGCCAGCTCCCCTGCAGGGAGCAAAGGCACTGAAGCTTTCTTT.

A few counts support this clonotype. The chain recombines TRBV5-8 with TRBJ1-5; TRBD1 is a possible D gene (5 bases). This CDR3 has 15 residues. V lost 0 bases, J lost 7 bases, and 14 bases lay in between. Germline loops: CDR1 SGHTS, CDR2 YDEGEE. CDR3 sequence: CASSLAGAAGQPQHF. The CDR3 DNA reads TGTGCCAGCAGCTTGGCCGGGGCAGCCGGACAGCCCCAGCATTTT. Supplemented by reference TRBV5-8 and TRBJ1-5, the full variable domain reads EAGVTQSPTHLIKTRGQQATLRCSPISGHTSVYWYQQALGLGLQFLLWYDEGEERNRGNFPPRFSGRQFPNYSSELNVNALELEDSALYLCASSLAGAAGQPQHFGDGTRLSIL.

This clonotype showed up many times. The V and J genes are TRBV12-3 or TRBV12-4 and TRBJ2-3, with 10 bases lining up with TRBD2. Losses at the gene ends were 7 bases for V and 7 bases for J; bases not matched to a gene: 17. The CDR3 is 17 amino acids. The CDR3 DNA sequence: TGTGCCAGCACCTCGGGGGGGAGGGGACTAGCGACTAATACGCAGTATTTT. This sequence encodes CASTSGGRGLATNTQYF.

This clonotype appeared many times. Here the CDR3 reads CASSLSSNQPQHF. In DNA form, the CDR3 reads TGTGCCAGCAGTTTGTCGAGCAATCAGCCCCAGCATTTT. The chain combines TRBV12-3 or TRBV12-4 with TRBJ1-5; D not resolved. The V end lost 3 bases, the J end lost 1 base, and 4 bases lay between the germline ends. The CDR3 contains 13 residues.

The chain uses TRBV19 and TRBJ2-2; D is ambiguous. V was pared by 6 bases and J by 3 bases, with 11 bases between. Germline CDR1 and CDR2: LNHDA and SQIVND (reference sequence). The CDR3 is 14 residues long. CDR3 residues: CASRAQSDTGELFF. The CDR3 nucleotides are TGTGCCAGTAGGGCACAGAGCGACACCGGGGAGCTGTTTTTT.

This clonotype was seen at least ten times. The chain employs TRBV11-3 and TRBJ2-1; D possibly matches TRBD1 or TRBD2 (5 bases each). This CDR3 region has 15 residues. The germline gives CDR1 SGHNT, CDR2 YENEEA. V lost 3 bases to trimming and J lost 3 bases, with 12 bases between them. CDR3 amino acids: CASSLGRALYNEQFF. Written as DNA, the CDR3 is TGTGCCAGCAGCTTGGGGCGGGCACTCTACAATGAGCAGTTCTTC.

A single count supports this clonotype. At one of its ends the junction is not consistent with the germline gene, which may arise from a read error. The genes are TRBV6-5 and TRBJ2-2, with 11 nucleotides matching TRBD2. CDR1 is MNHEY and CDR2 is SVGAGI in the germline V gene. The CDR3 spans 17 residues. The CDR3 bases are TGTGCCAGAAGTTACGGGGGACTAGCGGTGAACACCGGGGAGCTGTTTTTT. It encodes CARSYGGLAVNTGELFF.

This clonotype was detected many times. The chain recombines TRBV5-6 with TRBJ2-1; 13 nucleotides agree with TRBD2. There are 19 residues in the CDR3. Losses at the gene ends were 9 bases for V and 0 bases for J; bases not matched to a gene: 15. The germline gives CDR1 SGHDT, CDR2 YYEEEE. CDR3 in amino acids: CATTPGWTSGRSSYNEQFF. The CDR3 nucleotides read TGTGCCACCACCCCCGGGTGGACTAGCGGGAGAAGCTCCTACAATGAGCAGTTCTTC.

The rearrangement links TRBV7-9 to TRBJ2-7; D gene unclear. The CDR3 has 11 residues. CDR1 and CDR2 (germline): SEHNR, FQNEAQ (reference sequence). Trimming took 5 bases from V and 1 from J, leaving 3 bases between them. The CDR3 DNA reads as TGTGCCAGCAGCGCTTCCTACGAGCAGTACTTC. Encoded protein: CASSASYEQYF.

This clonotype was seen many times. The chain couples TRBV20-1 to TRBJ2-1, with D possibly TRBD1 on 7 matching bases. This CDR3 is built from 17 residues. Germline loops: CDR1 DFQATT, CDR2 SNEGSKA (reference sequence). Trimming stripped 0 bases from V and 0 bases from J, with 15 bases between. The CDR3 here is CSARDVQGGISYNEQFF. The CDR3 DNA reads TGCAGTGCTAGAGATGTTCAGGGGGGTATCTCCTACAATGAGCAGTTCTTC.

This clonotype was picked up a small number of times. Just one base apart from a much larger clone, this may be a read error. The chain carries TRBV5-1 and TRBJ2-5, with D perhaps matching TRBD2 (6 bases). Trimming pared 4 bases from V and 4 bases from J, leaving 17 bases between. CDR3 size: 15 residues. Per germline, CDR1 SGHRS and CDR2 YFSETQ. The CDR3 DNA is TGCGCCAGCAGCCCCACGGGGGACGGTACAGAGACCCAGTACTTC. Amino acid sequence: CASSPTGDGTETQYF.

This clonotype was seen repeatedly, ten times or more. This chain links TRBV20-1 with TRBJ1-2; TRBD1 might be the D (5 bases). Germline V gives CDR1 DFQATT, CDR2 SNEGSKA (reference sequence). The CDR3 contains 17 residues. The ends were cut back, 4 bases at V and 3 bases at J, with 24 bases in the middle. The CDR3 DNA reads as TGCAGTGCTACAGCGGCCTTTGGCGGGGGACGCTACTATGGCTACACCTTC. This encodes CSATAAFGGGRYYGYTF.

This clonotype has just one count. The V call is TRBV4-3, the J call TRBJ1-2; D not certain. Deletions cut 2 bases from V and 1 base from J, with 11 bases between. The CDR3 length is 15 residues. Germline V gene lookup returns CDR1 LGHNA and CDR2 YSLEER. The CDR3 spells CASSQSSTSNYGYTF. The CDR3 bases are TGCGCCAGCAGCCAAAGCTCGACAAGTAACTATGGCTACACCTTC.